This TCR beta chain appears in the sequencing data of a study of T-cell reconstitution after alpha-beta-depleted transplantation in children. Preparation of the TCRbeta library involved a method that used unique molecular identifiers. TCRdb reprocessed the PCR reads with MiXCR, giving one entry per CDR3 protein. Of approximately 800,000 distinct CDR3 sequences listed, less than 20% are singletons. This CDR3 has 15 amino acids. Germline CDR1 is SEHNR and CDR2 is FQNEAQ (reference sequence). Between the trimmed V and J ends, which lost 0 bases and 5 bases, there was a span of 11 bases. This clonotype was recorded a few times. The antigen is not known. Study results and caveats: Some patients' high day-60 TCRbeta diversity was attributed to recipient cells surviving conditioning.

The TCR was taken from a male patient under 18 who had a stem cell transplant for acute lymphoblastic leukemia, so the T cells may come from the graft donor. The starting material was PBMCs, mostly from graft donor cells, obtained 360 days after TCRalphabeta/CD19-depleted stem cell transplant. The chain combines TRBV7-9 with TRBJ2-1; unclear D gene. This CDR3 reads CASSLAGLQNNEQFF. CDR3 nucleotide sequence: TGTGCCAGCAGCTTAGCCGGCTTACAGAACAATGAGCAGTTCTTC.